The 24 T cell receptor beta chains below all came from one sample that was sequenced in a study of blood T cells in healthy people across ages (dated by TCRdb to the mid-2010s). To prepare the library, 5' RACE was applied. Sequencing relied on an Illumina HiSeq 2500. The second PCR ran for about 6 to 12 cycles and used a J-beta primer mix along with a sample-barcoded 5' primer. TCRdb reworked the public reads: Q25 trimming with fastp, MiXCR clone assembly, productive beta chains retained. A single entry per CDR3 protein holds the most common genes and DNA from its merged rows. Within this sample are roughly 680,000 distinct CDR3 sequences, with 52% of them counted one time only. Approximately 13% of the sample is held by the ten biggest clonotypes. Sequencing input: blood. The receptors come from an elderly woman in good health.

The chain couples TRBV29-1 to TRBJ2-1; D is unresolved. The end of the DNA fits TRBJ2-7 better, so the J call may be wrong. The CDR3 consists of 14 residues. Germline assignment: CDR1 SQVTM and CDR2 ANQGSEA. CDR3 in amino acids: CSVVSGFSSYEQYF. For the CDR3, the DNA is TGCAGCGTTGTCTCAGGATTTAGCTCCTACGAGCAGTACTTC.

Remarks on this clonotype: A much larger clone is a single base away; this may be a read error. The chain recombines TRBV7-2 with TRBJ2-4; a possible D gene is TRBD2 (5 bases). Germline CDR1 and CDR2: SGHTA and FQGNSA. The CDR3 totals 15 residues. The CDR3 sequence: CASSNRDLAKNIQCF. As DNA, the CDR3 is TGTGCCAGCAGCAATCGGGATCTAGCCAAAAACATTCAGTGCTTC. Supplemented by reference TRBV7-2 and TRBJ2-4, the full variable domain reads GAGVSQSPSNKVTEKGKDVELRCDPISGHTALYWYRQSLGQGLEFLIYFQGNSAPDKSGLPSDRFSAERTGGSVSTLTIQRTQQEDSAVYLCASSNRDLAKNIQCFGAGTRLSVL.

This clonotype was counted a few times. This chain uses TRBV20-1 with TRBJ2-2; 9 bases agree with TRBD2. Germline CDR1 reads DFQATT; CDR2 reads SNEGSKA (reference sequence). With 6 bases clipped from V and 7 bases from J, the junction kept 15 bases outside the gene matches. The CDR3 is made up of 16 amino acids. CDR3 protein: CSAESNSGRKLGELFF. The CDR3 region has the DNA TGCAGTGCAGAGAGTAATAGCGGGAGAAAGCTCGGGGAGCTGTTTTTT.

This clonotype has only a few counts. The CDR3 DNA sequence: TGCAGTGCTAGACCGAAGAGCTCCTACAATGAGCAGTTCTTC. It encodes CSARPKSSYNEQFF. The chain combines TRBV20-1 with TRBJ2-1; D is unclear. The CDR3 is 14 amino acids. Deletions cut 2 bases from V and 0 bases from J, with 8 bases between. Germline CDR1 DFQATT, CDR2 SNEGSKA (reference sequence).

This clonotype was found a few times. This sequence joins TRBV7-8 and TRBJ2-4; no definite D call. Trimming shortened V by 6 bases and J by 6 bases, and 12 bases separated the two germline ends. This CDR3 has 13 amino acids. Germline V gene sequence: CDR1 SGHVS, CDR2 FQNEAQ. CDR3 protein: CASSPGPTNIQYF. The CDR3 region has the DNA TGTGCCAGCAGTCCTGGCCCTACAAACATTCAGTACTTC.

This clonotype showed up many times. This chain's CDR3 is CASSLGGLDYYEQYF. CDR3 sequence (DNA): TGCGCCAGCAGCTTGGGGGGGCTGGATTACTACGAGCAGTACTTC. The gene calls are TRBV5-1 and TRBJ2-7; tentative D call: TRBD1 (6 bases). Germline loops: CDR1 SGHRS, CDR2 YFSETQ. The CDR3 has 15 amino acids. The V end was cut by 0 bases, the J end by 3 bases, with 13 bases between.

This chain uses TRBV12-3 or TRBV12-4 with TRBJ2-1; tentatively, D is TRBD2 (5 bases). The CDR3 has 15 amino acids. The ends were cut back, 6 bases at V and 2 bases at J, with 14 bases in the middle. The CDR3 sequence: CASSPLRTAYNEQFF. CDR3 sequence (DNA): TGTGCCAGCAGCCCCTTGAGGACTGCCTACAATGAGCAGTTCTTC.

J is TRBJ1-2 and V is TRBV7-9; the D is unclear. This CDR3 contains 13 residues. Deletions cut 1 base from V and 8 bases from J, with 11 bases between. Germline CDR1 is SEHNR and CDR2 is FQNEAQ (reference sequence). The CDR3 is CASSLDGEEGYTF. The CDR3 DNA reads TGTGCCAGCAGCTTAGATGGGGAGGAGGGCTACACCTTC. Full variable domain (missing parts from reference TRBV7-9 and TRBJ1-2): DTGVSQNPRHKITKRGQNVTFRCDPISEHNRLYWYRQTLGQGPEFLTYFQNEAQLEKSRLLSDRFSAERPKGSFSTLEIQRTEQGDSAMYLCASSLDGEEGYTFGSGTRLTVV.

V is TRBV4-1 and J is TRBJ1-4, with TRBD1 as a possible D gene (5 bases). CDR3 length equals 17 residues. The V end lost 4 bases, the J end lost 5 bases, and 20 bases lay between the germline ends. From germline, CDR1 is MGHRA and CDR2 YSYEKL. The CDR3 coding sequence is TGCGCCAGCAGCCGCGATGGAAGACAGAGCCTAAATGAAAAACTGTTTTTT. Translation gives CASSRDGRQSLNEKLFF.

The CDR3 protein is CASSLSAGQETQYF. In DNA form, the CDR3 reads TGTGCCAGCAGCTTGTCGGCAGGACAAGAGACCCAGTACTTC. This chain joins TRBV5-6 and TRBJ2-5; no reliable D call. Germline lookup yields CDR1 SGHDT and CDR2 YYEEEE. CDR3 length: 14 amino acids. V was pared by 1 base and J by 2 bases, with 9 bases between.

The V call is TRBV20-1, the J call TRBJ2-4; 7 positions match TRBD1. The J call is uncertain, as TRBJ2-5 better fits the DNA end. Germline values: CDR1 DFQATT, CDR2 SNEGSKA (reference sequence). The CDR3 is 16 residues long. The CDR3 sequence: CSARDREGASLETQYF. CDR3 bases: TGCAGTGCTAGAGATCGCGAGGGGGCTTCACTAGAGACCCAGTACTTC.

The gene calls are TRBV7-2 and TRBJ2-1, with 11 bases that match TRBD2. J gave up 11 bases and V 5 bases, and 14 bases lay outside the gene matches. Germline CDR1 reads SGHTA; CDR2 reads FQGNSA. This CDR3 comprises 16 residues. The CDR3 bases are TGTGCCAGCAGCCCAAGAGGCACTAGCGGGAGAACGAAGCAGTTCTTC. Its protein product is CASSPRGTSGRTKQFF.

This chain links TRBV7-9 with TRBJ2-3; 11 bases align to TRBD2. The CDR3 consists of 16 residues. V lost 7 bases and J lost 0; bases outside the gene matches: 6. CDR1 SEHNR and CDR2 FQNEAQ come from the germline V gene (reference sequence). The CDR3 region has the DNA TGTGCCAGCACCGGGACTAGCGGATCTAGCACAGATACGCAGTATTTT. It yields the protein CASTGTSGSSTDTQYF.

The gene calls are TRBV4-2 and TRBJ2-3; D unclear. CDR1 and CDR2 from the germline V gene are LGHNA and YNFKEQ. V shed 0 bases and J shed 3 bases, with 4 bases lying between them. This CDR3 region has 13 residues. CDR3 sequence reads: CASSQDTTDTQYF. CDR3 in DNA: TGTGCCAGCAGCCAAGATACGACAGATACGCAGTATTTT.

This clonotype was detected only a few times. This CDR3 reads CASSSKGLAGGSSYNEQFF. As DNA, the CDR3 is TGTGCCAGCAGCTCAAAGGGACTAGCGGGAGGAAGCTCCTACAATGAGCAGTTCTTC. The rearrangement links TRBV7-3 to TRBJ2-1, with TRBD2 identical over 15 bases. Per germline, CDR1 SGHTA and CDR2 FQGTGA. CDR3 length equals 19 residues. With 4 bases clipped from V and 0 bases from J, the junction kept 7 bases outside the gene matches.

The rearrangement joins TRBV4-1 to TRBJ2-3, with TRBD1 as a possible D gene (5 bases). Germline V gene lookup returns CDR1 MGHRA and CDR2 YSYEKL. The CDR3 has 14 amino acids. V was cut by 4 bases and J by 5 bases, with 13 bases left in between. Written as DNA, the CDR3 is TGCGCCAGCAGCCTATCAGGGCAAGGAGATACGCAGTATTTT. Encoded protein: CASSLSGQGDTQYF.

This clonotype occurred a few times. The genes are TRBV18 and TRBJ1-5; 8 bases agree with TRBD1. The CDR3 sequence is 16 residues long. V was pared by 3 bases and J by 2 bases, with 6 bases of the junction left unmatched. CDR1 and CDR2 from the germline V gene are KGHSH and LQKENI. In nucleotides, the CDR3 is TGTGCCAGCTCACCGTTTGCACAGGGGGGCAATCAGCCCCAGCATTTT. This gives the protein CASSPFAQGGNQPQHF.

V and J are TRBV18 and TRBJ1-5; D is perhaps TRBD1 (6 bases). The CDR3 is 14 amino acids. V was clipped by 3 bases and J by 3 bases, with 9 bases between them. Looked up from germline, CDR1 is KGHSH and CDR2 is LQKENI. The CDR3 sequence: CASSPDRTNQPQHF. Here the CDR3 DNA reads TGTGCCAGCTCACCGGACAGAACCAATCAGCCCCAGCATTTT.

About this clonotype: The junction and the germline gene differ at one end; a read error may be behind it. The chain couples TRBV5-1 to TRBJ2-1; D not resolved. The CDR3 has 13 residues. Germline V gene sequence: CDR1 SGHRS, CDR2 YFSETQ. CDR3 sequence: CTSSADNYNEQFF. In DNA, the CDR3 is TGCACCAGCAGCGCTGACAACTACAATGAGCAGTTCTTC.

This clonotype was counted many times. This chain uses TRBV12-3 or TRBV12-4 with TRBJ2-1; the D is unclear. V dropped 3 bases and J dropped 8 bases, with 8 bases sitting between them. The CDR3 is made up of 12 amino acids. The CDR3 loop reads CASSFGLYEQFF. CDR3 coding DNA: TGTGCCAGCAGTTTTGGGCTGTATGAGCAGTTCTTC.

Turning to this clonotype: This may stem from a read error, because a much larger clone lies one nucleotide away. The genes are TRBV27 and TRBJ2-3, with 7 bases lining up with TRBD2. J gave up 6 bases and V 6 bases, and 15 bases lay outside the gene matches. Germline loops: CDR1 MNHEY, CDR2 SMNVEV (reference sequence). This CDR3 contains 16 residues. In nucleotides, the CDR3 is TGTGCCAGCAGAGTGCTGGGACGAGCGGGATCCGATACGCAGTATTTT. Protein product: CASRVLGRAGSDTQYF.

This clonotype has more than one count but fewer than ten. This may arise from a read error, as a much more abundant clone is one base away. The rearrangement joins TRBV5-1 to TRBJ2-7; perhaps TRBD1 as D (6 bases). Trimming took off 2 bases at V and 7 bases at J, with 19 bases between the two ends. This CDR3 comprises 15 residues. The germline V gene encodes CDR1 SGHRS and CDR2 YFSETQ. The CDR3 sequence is CASSFPRGSNNEQYF. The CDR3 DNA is TGCGCCAGCAGCTTTCCTAGGGGGTCCAACAATGAGCAGTACTTC.

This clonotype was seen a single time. The CDR3, as DNA: TGTGCCAGCTCGGACGGGGGGAGATATCAGCCCCAGCATTTT. It specifies CASSDGGRYQPQHF. This sequence joins TRBV7-2 and TRBJ1-5; the D gene is possibly TRBD1 (5 bases). Per the germline V gene, CDR1 is SGHTA and CDR2 is FQGNSA. This CDR3 contains 14 residues. V lost 8 bases to trimming and J lost 5 bases, with 16 bases between them.

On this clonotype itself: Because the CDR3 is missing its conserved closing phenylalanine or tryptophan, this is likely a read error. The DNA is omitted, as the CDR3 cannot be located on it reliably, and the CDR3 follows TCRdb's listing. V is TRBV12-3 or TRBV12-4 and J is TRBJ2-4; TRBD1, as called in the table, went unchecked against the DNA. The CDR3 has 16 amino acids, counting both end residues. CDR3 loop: CASSLARDRETHPRYS.